The clone carrying this T cell receptor beta chain was found a few times. The germline V gene has CDR1 SGHTA and CDR2 FQGNSA. Trimming cost V 1 base and J 4 bases, with 12 bases left between them. This CDR3 has 15 amino acids. There were TCR beta CDR3 regions amplified from RNA transcripts. Using the HTBI primer set, a first-round RT-PCR was run on the TCR CDR3. One entry per CDR3 protein, called by TCRdb with MiXCR from the multiplex PCR reads. This sample carries roughly 720,000 distinct CDR3 sequences, 15% to 20% of them seen once, and the ten largest clones take 15% to 19%. The data derive from a study of T cells in Graves' hyperthyroidism and ophthalmopathy. About the study: Staff took peripheral blood when the initial diagnosis was made, before any treatment began.

Diagnosis relied on clinical symptoms, serum thyroxine and TRAb, thyroid ultrasound and orbital computed tomography. The chain employs TRBV7-2 and TRBJ2-3; D is perhaps TRBD1 (5 bases). This sequence was found in a man aged 50-60 years with Graves' hyperthyroidism. Sequencing was done on a sample of blood. The CDR3 region has the DNA TGTGCCAGCAGCTTAGGCAGGGAACGGGCAGATACGCAGTATTTT. It yields the protein CASSLGRERADTQYF.